Detailed here is one T cell receptor beta chain. The assay was immunoSEQ multiplex PCR, and TCRdb's table has in-frame clones only and misses some. The table records 320,000 or so clones, 75% to 90% of them present only once. This specimen comes from a study of blood T cell repertoires in COVID-19. Across 24 US areas, participants ranged in age from about 18 to 100 years. Cohort allocation depended upon clinical history that participants reported. For recovered donors of Cohort 3, there were two negative PCRs, clearance, or symptom resolution. J was trimmed by 6 bases and V by 7 bases; bases with no gene match: 9. The germline V gene encodes CDR1 LNHDA and CDR2 SQIVND (reference sequence). This CDR3 comprises 15 residues.

The origin of this receptor is a man aged 30 to 39 who had recovered from COVID-19. This chain joins TRBV19 and TRBJ2-5, with TRBD1 matching 12 bases. The sample was PBMCs or T cells enriched from blood (not recorded which). The CDR3: CASTPPGQGAKTQYF. In nucleotides, the CDR3 is TGTGCCAGTACCCCTCCGGGACAGGGGGCCAAGACCCAGTACTTC.